This T cell receptor beta chain is drawn from a study of blood T cell repertoires in COVID-19. Study-wide background: The study drew acute and convalescent COVID-19 samples from the United States, Italy and Spain. T cells, B-cell-depleted T cells, or PBMCs supplied cDNA or gDNA.

Per the original methods: Estimation of nucleated cell counts was performed using reference gene primer amplification. Repertoires were generated with immunoSEQ multiplex PCR, while TCRdb's copy carries only in-frame clones and drops some. That table furnishes V, J and clone size, whereas the DNA furnished D and trimming. The profile shows about 170,000 clones, about 74% of them singletons. The V end was cut by 8 bases, the J end by 0 bases, with 10 bases between. The germline gives CDR1 MDHEN, CDR2 SYDVKM. The CDR3 consists of 13 residues. The sequencing sample was made of peripheral blood. The chain combines TRBV28 with TRBJ1-1; possibly TRBD1 for D (5 bases). The sequence was obtained from a woman of 80 years or more with acute or convalescent COVID-19. In nucleotides, the CDR3 is TGTGCCAGCTTAAGACAGATGAACACTGAAGCTTTCTTT. As protein: CASLRQMNTEAFF. Full variable domain (missing parts from reference TRBV28 and TRBJ1-1): DVKVTQSSRYLVKRTGEKVFLECVQDMDHENMFWYRQDPGLGLRLIYFSYDVKMKEKGDIPEGYSVSREKKERFSLILESASTNQTSMYLCASLRQMNTEAFFGQGTRLTVV.